This T cell receptor beta chain is from a study of blood T cell repertoires in COVID-19. Across the study: Two negative PCRs, clearance, or symptom resolution were required of recovered Cohort 3 donors.

Repertoires were generated with immunoSEQ multiplex PCR, while TCRdb's copy carries only in-frame clones and drops some. The table includes approximately 200,000 clones, roughly 84% detected once. This TCR came from a man aged 30 to 39 in a cohort exposed to, infected with or recovered from COVID-19 (not recorded which). The sequenced sample was PBMCs or T cells enriched from blood (not recorded which).

CDR3 nucleotides: TGTGCCAGCAGCTCAGTCACCGGGACAGGGAGCTCTGGGGCCAACGTCCTGACTTTC. This translates into CASSSVTGTGSSGANVLTF. The chain is built from TRBV11-2 and TRBJ2-6, with TRBD1 matching 9 bases. Per the germline V gene, CDR1 is SGHAT and CDR2 is FQNNGV. There are 19 residues in the CDR3. Losses at the gene ends were 4 bases for V and 0 bases for J; bases not matched to a gene: 10.